This TCR beta chain was observed in a study of T cell repertoires in cytomegalovirus infection. Findings of the study overall: Dominating the ex vivo response were TCR beta clonotypes that were CMV-specific and HLA-C-restricted. Public TCR beta family frequency separated CMV-and-HLA carriers, including in an independent cohort.

Trimming removed 0 bases at V and 6 bases at J, with 16 bases between. This CDR3 has 16 amino acids. Per germline, CDR1 SGHRS and CDR2 YFSETQ. There are many counts of this clonotype. Its antigen is unidentified. TCRdb ran MiXCR on the reads and lists one entry per CDR3 protein. The sample has fewer than 850,000 distinct CDR3 sequences, under 35% seen once; the top ten hold roughly 14%. The source is a human donor in good health (CMV status not recorded). Some clones in this sample may be carry-over from other donors' samples. The V and J genes are TRBV5-1 and TRBJ2-1; the D is unclear. The sample consisted of cultured CD8+ T cells from PBMCs, taken from culture after CMV antigen stimulation. CDR3: CASSLAEGFLGNEQFF. Written as DNA, the CDR3 is TGCGCCAGCAGCTTGGCCGAAGGCTTTCTTGGCAATGAGCAGTTCTTC.